Listed here is a single TCR beta chain. In germline, CDR1 is SEHNR, CDR2 FQNEAQ (reference sequence). Losses at the gene ends were 5 bases for V and 5 bases for J; bases not matched to a gene: 6. The CDR3 covers 15 residues. In the original analysis: Nucleated cell number was recorded as an estimate derived from reference gene primer amplification. The table came from immunoSEQ multiplex PCR; TCRdb's copy has only in-frame clones and leaves some out. For V, J and clone size, that table is used; D and trimming come from the DNA. The data hold some 290,000 clones, with roughly nine tenths observed a single time. Seattle-derived patients entered the study during active infection and were followed longitudinally. These data come from a study of blood T cell repertoires in COVID-19. The wider study: The United States, Italy and Spain provided the acute and convalescent COVID-19 samples. Sample material is recorded as cDNA or gDNA derived from T cells, B-cell-depleted T cells, or PBMCs.

The sample consisted of peripheral blood. The chain uses TRBV7-9 and TRBJ2-1; 10 positions agree with TRBD2. The clonotype was recovered from a woman younger than 45 with COVID-19, enrolled during active disease. The CDR3 protein is CASSVGLAEDNEQFF. DNA of the CDR3: TGTGCCAGCAGCGTCGGACTAGCGGAGGACAATGAGCAGTTCTTC.